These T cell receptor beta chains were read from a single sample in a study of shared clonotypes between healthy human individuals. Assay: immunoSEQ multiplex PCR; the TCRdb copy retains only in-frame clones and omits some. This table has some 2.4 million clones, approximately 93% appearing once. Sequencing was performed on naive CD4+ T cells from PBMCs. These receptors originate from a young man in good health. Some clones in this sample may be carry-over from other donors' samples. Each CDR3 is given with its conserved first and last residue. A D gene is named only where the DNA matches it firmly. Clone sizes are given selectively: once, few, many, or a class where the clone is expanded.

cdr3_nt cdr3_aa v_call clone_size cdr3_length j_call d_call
TGCGCCAGCAGCTTTAGTGCCACGTCGGGCTACAATGAGCAGTTCTTC CASSFSATSGYNEQFF TRBV5-1 once 16 TRBJ2-1 -
TGCAGCGCCACAGGGAGGGGCCCTTATGGCTACACCTTC CSATGRGPYGYTF TRBV29-1 once 13 TRBJ1-2 -
TGTGCCAGTAGTCACGAGACTAGCGGGAGCGATGAGCAGTTCTTC CASSHETSGSDEQFF TRBV19 - 15 TRBJ2-1 TRBD2
TGTGCCAGTAAGCAGGCAGGGACAGAGACCCAGTACTTC CASKQAGTETQYF TRBV19 - 13 TRBJ2-5 -
TGTGCCAGCAGTGAAGAGAGGGATCAGCCCCAGCATTTT CASSEERDQPQHF TRBV6-1 - 13 TRBJ1-5 -
TGCAGCGTTGCAGGGGAGTTCTACATGAACACTGAAGCTTTCTTT CSVAGEFYMNTEAFF TRBV29-1 - 15 TRBJ1-1 -
TGTGCCAGCAGCAAGATGGGACCAAGGAACACCGGGGAGCTGTTTTTT CASSKMGPRNTGELFF TRBV7-2 - 16 TRBJ2-2 -
TGTGCCAGCAGCCGAGTATGGGAGAGCTCCTACAATGAGCAGTTCTTC CASSRVWESSYNEQFF TRBV7-9 - 16 TRBJ2-1 -
TGTGCCAGTAGTATAGGACAGGGCTTTGAGACCCAGTACTTC CASSIGQGFETQYF TRBV19 - 14 TRBJ2-5 TRBD1
TGCGCCAGCAGCCTCCGGACTAGTGTGGATACGCAGTATTTT CASSLRTSVDTQYF TRBV4-3 - 14 TRBJ2-3 TRBD2
TGTGCCAGCCGACGGGACGTCTCGGACGAGCAGTACTTC CASRRDVSDEQYF TRBV28 - 13 TRBJ2-7 -
TGTGCCAGCAGTGAAAATACAGGGGGCTGGGATGGCTACACCTTC CASSENTGGWDGYTF TRBV2 - 15 TRBJ1-2 TRBD1
TGTGCCAGCAGCTGGCGGGCAGCAACCTACGAGCAGTACTTC CASSWRAATYEQYF TRBV7-2 - 14 TRBJ2-7 -
TGTGCCATCAGTGAAAGGACGGGAGGGAACACTGAAGCTTTCTTT CAISERTGGNTEAFF TRBV10-3 - 15 TRBJ1-1 -
TGTGCCAGCAGCCCGGCGGGGTATAGCAATCAGCCCCAGCATTTT CASSPAGYSNQPQHF TRBV28 few 15 TRBJ1-5 -
TGTGCCAGCAGCCCGGACTCAATTAATGAAAAACTGTTTTTT CASSPDSINEKLFF TRBV9 - 14 TRBJ1-4 -
TGTGCCAGCAGTTTGTCACCCAGGGGAAGTAGCAATCAGCCCCAGCATTTT CASSLSPRGSSNQPQHF TRBV28 - 17 TRBJ1-5 -
TGTGCCAGCAGCTTTGACCTAGGGGATACGCAGTATTTT CASSFDLGDTQYF TRBV7-8 - 13 TRBJ2-3 -
TGTGCCAGCTCACCAGTTTACTTGAACACCGGGGAGCTGTTTTTT CASSPVYLNTGELFF TRBV18 - 15 TRBJ2-2 -
TGTGCCAGTATTAACCAAAGGGGACAGGTCTACACCGGGGAGCTGTTTTTT CASINQRGQVYTGELFF TRBV19 - 17 TRBJ2-2 TRBD1
TGTGCCAGCAGTTTATGGCAGGGGGGGAGTTCACCCCTCCACTTT CASSLWQGGSSPLHF TRBV28 - 15 TRBJ1-6 TRBD1
TGTGCTAGTGGCTCCGGGACTCCCATCCATGGCTACACCTTC CASGSGTPIHGYTF TRBV12-5 - 14 TRBJ1-2 -